A selection of T cell receptor beta chains follows, all from one sample in a study of CD4 T cells in relation to SARS-CoV-2 and coronaviruses. Libraries were prepared by immunoSEQ multiplex PCR; TCRdb keeps only in-frame clonotypes and omits some of them. The sample lists around 69,000 clones, roughly 93% occurring once. The specimen sequenced was naive CD4+ T cells from PBMCs. These receptors all come from a human donor in good health. The CDR3 runs from the conserved cysteine through the conserved F or W. A D gene is named only where the DNA matches it firmly. Only some rows state a clone size, as once, few, many or a class for expanded clones.

clone_size d_call j_call v_call cdr3_nt cdr3_aa
- TRBD2 TRBJ2-7 TRBV3-1/TRBV3-2 TGTGCCAGCAGCCAAACGGGACTAGCGGGAGGAAACGAGCAGTACTTC CASSQTGLAGGNEQYF
few - TRBJ1-1 TRBV7-9 TGTGCCAGCAGCCCTCTGGTGGGGCTGGCTGAAGCTTTCTTT CASSPLVGLAEAFF
few - TRBJ2-7 TRBV28 TGTGCCAGCAAGCCGGGGGACAACTACGAGCAGTACTTC CASKPGDNYEQYF
- - TRBJ2-7 TRBV4-1 TGCGCCAGCAGCCAACCCGCGGCAGGGGAATACGAGCAGTACTTC CASSQPAAGEYEQYF
- TRBD1 TRBJ1-1 TRBV5-1 TGCGCCAGCAGCATGACAGGGGTGAACACTGAAGCTTTCTTT CASSMTGVNTEAFF
- - TRBJ1-2 TRBV4-2 TGTGCCAGCAGCCGAGAAGACGTCCCTAACTATGGCTACACCTTC CASSREDVPNYGYTF
- - TRBJ2-4 TRBV28 TGTGCCAGCAGCCCGAGGGGAGGGGGCGAGCACATTCAGTACTTC CASSPRGGGEHIQYF
- - TRBJ2-3 TRBV19 TGTGCCAGTAGCGCCGACCCGGGACTCATCACAGATACGCAGTATTTT CASSADPGLITDTQYF
- TRBD1 TRBJ2-7 TRBV28 TGTGCCAGCAGTTCCCCCGGGACAGGGGTTTCCGAGCAGTACTTC CASSSPGTGVSEQYF
- TRBD2 TRBJ2-3 TRBV11-3 TGTGCCAGCAGCTTACATTGGCGGGGGAGCACAGATACGCAGTATTTT CASSLHWRGSTDTQYF
few - TRBJ2-7 TRBV7-3 TGTGCCAGCAGCTCGGGTCCTAGCTCCTACGAGCAGTACTTC CASSSGPSSYEQYF
- - TRBJ2-1 TRBV7-9 TGTGCCAGCAGCCAGCTAGCGTACCCCTACAATGAGCAGTTCTTC CASSQLAYPYNEQFF
- - TRBJ1-4 TRBV9 TGTGCCAGCAGCGCCGGGGGGTTCCGGGAAAAACTGTTTTTT CASSAGGFREKLFF
- - TRBJ2-5 TRBV20-1 TGCAGTGCAAGTAGGGGGAGGGGGCGTCGCCAAGAGACCCAGTACTTC CSASRGRGRRQETQYF
- TRBD2 TRBJ2-1 TRBV5-1 TGCGCCAGCAGCTTGGACAGCGGGAGGGCCGCTGAGCAGTTCTTC CASSLDSGRAAEQFF
once TRBD2 TRBJ2-1 TRBV9 TGTGCCAGCAGCGTAACTAGCGGGAGGTACAATGAGCAGTTCTTC CASSVTSGRYNEQFF
- - TRBJ1-1 TRBV5-4 TGTGCCAGCAGCTTGGCACAGGTTCACACTGAAGCTTTCTTT CASSLAQVHTEAFF
- - TRBJ1-1 TRBV5-1 TGCGCCAGCAGCGTGACAATGAACACTGAAGCTTTCTTT CASSVTMNTEAFF
- - TRBJ2-7 TRBV6-1 TGTGCCAGCAGTGAATATCTCAGCCCCTACGAGCAGTACTTC CASSEYLSPYEQYF
- - TRBJ2-2 TRBV15 TGTGCCACCAGCAGAGATCCGTGGCCGGACAAGAACACCGGGGAGCTGTTTTTT CATSRDPWPDKNTGELFF
- TRBD2 TRBJ2-1 TRBV7-2 TGTGCCGGACAGACTAGCGGGAGTTCTGAGCAGTTCTTC CAGQTSGSSEQFF
- TRBD1 TRBJ2-3 TRBV30 TGTGCCTGGAGTATACGGACAGGGGTGTCAGATACGCAGTATTTT CAWSIRTGVSDTQYF
- - TRBJ1-1 TRBV5-1 TGCGCCAGCAGCTTGGTGGGCCAAGGGGTGGCTTTCTTT CASSLVGQGVAFF
once - TRBJ1-4 TRBV5-1 TGCGCCAGCAGCTTGGGTGCGGGGGCGCGGGGAAAACTGTTTTTT CASSLGAGARGKLFF
- TRBD1 TRBJ1-4 TRBV18 TGTGCCAGCTCGCAAGCAGGGGGCAATAATGAAAAACTGTTTTTT CASSQAGGNNEKLFF
- TRBD2 TRBJ2-2 TRBV11-3 TGTGCCAGCAGCTTGAGCGGGAGTGGCACCGGGGAGCTGTTTTTT CASSLSGSGTGELFF
- - TRBJ1-5 TRBV4-2 TGTGCCAGCAGCCAAGGATCAGATCAGCCCCAGCATTTT CASSQGSDQPQHF
- - TRBJ2-7 TRBV14 TGTGCCAGCAGCCAAGTTTTACTAGTATACGAGCAGTACTTC CASSQVLLVYEQYF
- - TRBJ2-2 TRBV25-1 TGTGCCAGTTTGATGTGGACCCCGGTCACCGGGGAGCTGTTTTTT CASLMWTPVTGELFF
- - TRBJ2-7 TRBV27 TGTGCCAGCTCGGGGACAAGCTCCTACGAGCAGTACTTC CASSGTSSYEQYF
- TRBD2 TRBJ2-7 TRBV6-5 TGTGCCAGCAGTTACTCGGGACTAGCGGAATACGAGCAGTACTTC CASSYSGLAEYEQYF
- - TRBJ2-1 TRBV5-8 TGTGCCAGCAGCTTGGTTGGGCAGTACCGCAATGAGCAGTTCTTC CASSLVGQYRNEQFF
- - TRBJ2-5 TRBV5-1 TGCGCCAGCAGCTTGGAAGGGGTAGGGACCCAGTACTTC CASSLEGVGTQYF
- - TRBJ2-1 TRBV28 TGTGCCAGCAGTTTATTTGCCGGGCGAGGCGAGCAGTTCTTC CASSLFAGRGEQFF
- - TRBJ1-2 TRBV19 TGTGCCAGTAGTATTGACAGCCCTGTCGGTGGCTACACCTTC CASSIDSPVGGYTF
- - TRBJ2-5 TRBV5-1 TGCGCCAGCAGCTTGGATTCCGGAAAAGAGACCCAGTACTTC CASSLDSGKETQYF
- TRBD2 TRBJ2-7 TRBV27 TGTGCCAGCAGTTTATACGGGAGGGCCGCCTACGAGCAGTACTTC CASSLYGRAAYEQYF
- TRBD1 TRBJ1-1 TRBV9 TGTGCCAGCAGCGTAGGGAACAGGGGCCGCACTGAAGCTTTCTTT CASSVGNRGRTEAFF
- - TRBJ2-3 TRBV24-1 TGTGCCACCAGTGATCCCCCCGGCAGGGCGGATACGCAGTATTTT CATSDPPGRADTQYF
- - TRBJ2-7 TRBV7-9 TGTGCCAGCAGCTTCGTTAGGGCGCGGGACCCCTTCTACGAGCAGTACTTC CASSFVRARDPFYEQYF